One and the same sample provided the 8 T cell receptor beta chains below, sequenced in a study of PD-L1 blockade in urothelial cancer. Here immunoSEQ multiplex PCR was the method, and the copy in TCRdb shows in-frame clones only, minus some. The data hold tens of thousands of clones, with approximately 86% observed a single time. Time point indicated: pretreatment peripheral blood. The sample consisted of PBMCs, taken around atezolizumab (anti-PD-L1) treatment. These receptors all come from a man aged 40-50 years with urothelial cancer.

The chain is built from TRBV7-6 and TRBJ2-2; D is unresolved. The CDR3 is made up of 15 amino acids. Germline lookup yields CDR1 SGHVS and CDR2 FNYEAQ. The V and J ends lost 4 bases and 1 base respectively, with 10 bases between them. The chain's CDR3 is CASSSNPENTGELFF. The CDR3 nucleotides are TGTGCCAGCAGCTCGAATCCAGAGAACACCGGGGAGCTGTTTTTT.

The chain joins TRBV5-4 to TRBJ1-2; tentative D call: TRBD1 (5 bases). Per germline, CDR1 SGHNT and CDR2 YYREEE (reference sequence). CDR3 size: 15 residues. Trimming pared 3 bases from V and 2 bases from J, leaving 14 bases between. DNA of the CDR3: TGTGCCAGCAGCTCCCCTGGAAGGACAAACTATGGCTACACCTTC. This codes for CASSSPGRTNYGYTF.

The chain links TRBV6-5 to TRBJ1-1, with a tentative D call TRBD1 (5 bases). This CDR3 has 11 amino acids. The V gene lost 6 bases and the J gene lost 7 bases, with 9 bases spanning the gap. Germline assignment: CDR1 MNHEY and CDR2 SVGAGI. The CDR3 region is CASSTGGEAFF. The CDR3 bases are TGTGCCAGCAGCACCGGGGGTGAAGCTTTCTTT.

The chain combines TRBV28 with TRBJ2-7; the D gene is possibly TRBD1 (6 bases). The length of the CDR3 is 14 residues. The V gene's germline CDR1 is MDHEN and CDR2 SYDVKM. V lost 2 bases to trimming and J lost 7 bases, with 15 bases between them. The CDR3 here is CASSLEAGAEEQYF. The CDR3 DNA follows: TGTGCCAGCAGTTTAGAGGCAGGGGCAGAAGAGCAGTACTTC.

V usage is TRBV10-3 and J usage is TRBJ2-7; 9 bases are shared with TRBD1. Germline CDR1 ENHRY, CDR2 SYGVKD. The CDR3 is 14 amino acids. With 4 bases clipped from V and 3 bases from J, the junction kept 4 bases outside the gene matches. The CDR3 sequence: CAISAGTGLYEQYF. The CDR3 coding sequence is TGTGCCATCAGTGCCGGGACAGGGCTCTACGAGCAGTACTTC.

CDR3 sequence reads: CASSPVTDRPPFF. In nucleotides, the CDR3 is TGTGCCAGCAGCCCGGTGACGGACAGGCCCCCGTTCTTC. The chain employs TRBV5-4 and TRBJ2-1; 7 nucleotides line up with TRBD1. The junction had 13 bases not matched to a gene; V was cut back by 4 bases and J by 15 bases. Germline V lookup: CDR1 SGHNT, CDR2 YYREEE (reference sequence). The CDR3 is 13 amino acids.

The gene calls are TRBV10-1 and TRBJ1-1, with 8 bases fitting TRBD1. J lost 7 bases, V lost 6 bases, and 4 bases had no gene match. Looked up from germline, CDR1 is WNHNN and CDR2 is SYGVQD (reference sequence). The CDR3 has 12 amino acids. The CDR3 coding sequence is TGCGCCAGCAGGCAAGACAGGGGTGAAGCTTTCTTT. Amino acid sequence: CASRQDRGEAFF.

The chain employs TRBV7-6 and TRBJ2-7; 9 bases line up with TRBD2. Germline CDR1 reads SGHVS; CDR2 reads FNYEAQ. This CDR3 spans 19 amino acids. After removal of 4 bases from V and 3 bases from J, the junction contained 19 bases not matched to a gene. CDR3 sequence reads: CASSSPANPAGGYHYEQYF. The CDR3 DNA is TGTGCCAGCAGCTCCCCCGCCAACCCGGCGGGAGGGTACCACTACGAGCAGTACTTC.